This T cell receptor (beta chain) was sequenced during a study of control samples from healthy donors and cancer patients (TCRdb year 2020). CDR1 LNHDA and CDR2 SQIVND were looked up in the germline V gene (reference sequence). V and J are truncated by 5 bases and 8 bases respectively, leaving an intervening sequence of 9 bases. The CDR3 runs 11 residues from the cysteine to the phenylalanine. Only CDR3 DNA is held: 33 bases, read in frame from base 1. Details on this clone: The antigen it binds to is not known. No qualities accompany the bases; no much larger clone lies one base away.

The protocol used for the library was the immunoSEQ multiplex PCR assay. Entries here come from immuneACCESS through TCRdb and include only in-frame sequences with V and J called. Some clones fail to appear in such tables; in the studies checked, an unresolved V gene covers under half of the shortfall, and the cause of the remainder is unknown. In all, the sample holds about 84,000 clones, and 75% to 95% of those were seen once. Roughly 18% of the sample goes to the ten largest clones. Rearrangement joined TRBV19 to TRBJ1-2; matching of 6 bases hints at TRBD1 as the D gene. Source material: blood. The TCR was taken from a man aged 45-65 years in good health. The nucleotide sequence is TGTGCCAGTAGTGCCGACAGGGGCTACACCTTC. The encoded protein is CASSADRGYTF.